A selection of T cell receptor beta chains follows, all from one sample in a study of shared clonotypes between healthy human individuals. Clones were read by immunoSEQ multiplex PCR, and TCRdb kept only the in-frame ones, dropping some. Found here are a few million clones, approximately 93% of them singletons; the top ten hold under 0.45%. Material: naive CD4+ T cells from PBMCs. The receptors shown here come from a man younger than 30 in good health. Some clones in this sample may be carry-over from other donors' samples. CDR3s include the opening cysteine and the closing phenylalanine or tryptophan. D genes are given only for firm matches. Clone size is stated in some rows and not others, as once, few, many or a class when expanded.

D: -; V: TRBV27; J: TRBJ2-1; size: -; DNA: TGTGCCAGCAGTTCCCTAGGGGGGGCCTACAATGAGCAGTTCTTC; CDR3: CASSSLGGAYNEQFF
D: -; V: TRBV6-1; J: TRBJ2-5; size: -; DNA: TGTGCCAGCAGCCGAGAAAGACAAGAGACCCAGTACTTC; CDR3: CASSRERQETQYF
D: -; V: TRBV28; J: TRBJ2-1; size: -; DNA: TGTGCCAGCAGTTTAGGTGGGTCCAATGAGCAGTTCTTC; CDR3: CASSLGGSNEQFF
D: TRBD2; V: TRBV27; J: TRBJ2-2; size: once; DNA: TGTGCCAGCAGCGGACTCCCGGGACTAGCGGGAGGGGTGACCGGGGAGCTGTTTTTT; CDR3: CASSGLPGLAGGVTGELFF
D: TRBD1; V: TRBV6-6; J: TRBJ1-5; size: -; DNA: TGTGCCAGCAGTTATCCGACCACAGGGGAACAGCCCCAGCATTTT; CDR3: CASSYPTTGEQPQHF
D: TRBD1; V: TRBV28; J: TRBJ2-5; size: -; DNA: TGTGCCAGCAGTTTCCGGACAGGGATCCAAGAGACCCAGTACTTC; CDR3: CASSFRTGIQETQYF
D: TRBD2; V: TRBV7-6; J: TRBJ2-7; size: -; DNA: TGTGCCAGCACCCGGGGGGGGACTAGCGGGAACTACGAGCAGTACTTC; CDR3: CASTRGGTSGNYEQYF
D: -; V: TRBV28; J: TRBJ1-3; size: -; DNA: TGTGCCAGCACTGTGGGGCAGGGAGGAAACACCATATATTTT; CDR3: CASTVGQGGNTIYF
D: TRBD2; V: TRBV4-1; J: TRBJ2-1; size: -; DNA: TGCGCCAGCAGCAGCCCTAGGACTAGCGGGACAGCCAATGAGCAGTTCTTC; CDR3: CASSSPRTSGTANEQFF
D: -; V: TRBV11-3; J: TRBJ2-7; size: -; DNA: TGTGCCAGCAGCTTAGGGCTGGGTCTTGGCGGCGAGCAGTACTTC; CDR3: CASSLGLGLGGEQYF
D: -; V: TRBV7-2; J: TRBJ2-1; size: -; DNA: TGTGCCAGCAGCCCTCTAGAGTTCTCCTACAATGAGCAGTTCTTC; CDR3: CASSPLEFSYNEQFF
D: TRBD2; V: TRBV18; J: TRBJ2-7; size: once; DNA: TGTGCCAGCTCACCAGGCCAGGGACTAGCGGGTACCTCCTACGAGCAGTACTTC; CDR3: CASSPGQGLAGTSYEQYF
D: TRBD1; V: TRBV2; J: TRBJ2-3; size: -; DNA: TGTGCCAGCGAGGGACAGACCACAGATACGCAGTATTTT; CDR3: CASEGQTTDTQYF
D: TRBD1; V: TRBV23-1; J: TRBJ2-3; size: -; DNA: TGCGCCAGCAGTCAGAAGGGACAGGGGAACCATACTAGCACAGATACGCAGTATTTT; CDR3: CASSQKGQGNHTSTDTQYF
D: -; V: TRBV28; J: TRBJ2-3; size: -; DNA: TGTGCCAGCAGTTTACAGAACCCCACCGCGCAGTATTTT; CDR3: CASSLQNPTAQYF
D: TRBD2; V: TRBV5-1; J: TRBJ2-1; size: -; DNA: TGCGCCAGCAGCTTGGGACTAGCGGGAAGTTCCGTTGGAAGTGAGCAGTTCTTC; CDR3: CASSLGLAGSSVGSEQFF
D: -; V: TRBV6-5; J: TRBJ2-6; size: -; DNA: TGTGCCAGCAGCCCGAGGGGGGCCGGGGCCAACGTCCTGACTTTC; CDR3: CASSPRGAGANVLTF
D: TRBD2; V: TRBV14; J: TRBJ2-7; size: once; DNA: TGTGCCAGCAGGAGCGGGAGTTCTTCCTACGAGCAGTACTTC; CDR3: CASRSGSSSYEQYF
D: TRBD2; V: TRBV9; J: TRBJ2-5; size: -; DNA: TGTGCCAGCCGCGACTCCTCCATCGCCGGGCTAGCGGGAGTGAGTAAAGAGACCCAGTACTTC; CDR3: CASRDSSIAGLAGVSKETQYF
D: TRBD1; V: TRBV7-3; J: TRBJ2-1; size: few; DNA: TGTGCCAGCAGCTTAGGACAGGGCTACAATGAGCAGTTCTTC; CDR3: CASSLGQGYNEQFF
D: TRBD2; V: TRBV18; J: TRBJ2-7; size: -; DNA: TGTGCCAGCTCACAGCAGGGACTAGCGGGAGTCGAGCAGTACTTC; CDR3: CASSQQGLAGVEQYF
D: -; V: TRBV5-1; J: TRBJ2-1; size: -; DNA: TGCGCCAGCAGCTCCACGGGTAGCTCCTACAATGAGCAGTTCTTC; CDR3: CASSSTGSSYNEQFF
D: -; V: TRBV18; J: TRBJ1-2; size: -; DNA: TGTGCCAGCTCACCTTCAGACAGCAACTATGGCTACACCTTC; CDR3: CASSPSDSNYGYTF
D: TRBD1; V: TRBV11-3; J: TRBJ2-2; size: -; DNA: TGTGCCAGCAGCTCGGGACAGGGCGACACCGGGGAGCTGTTTTTT; CDR3: CASSSGQGDTGELFF
D: -; V: TRBV28; J: TRBJ1-2; size: -; DNA: TGTGCCAGCAGTGCTCCCGGGACGCCCTATGGCTACACCTTC; CDR3: CASSAPGTPYGYTF
D: TRBD2; V: TRBV28; J: TRBJ2-1; size: -; DNA: TGTGCCAGCAGTTTGGCGGGAGCGGCGTACAATGAGCAGTTCTTC; CDR3: CASSLAGAAYNEQFF
D: -; V: TRBV2; J: TRBJ2-7; size: -; DNA: TGTGCCAGCTTGGGACCCGAGAACCCCTACGAGCAGTACTTC; CDR3: CASLGPENPYEQYF
D: -; V: TRBV7-3; J: TRBJ2-3; size: -; DNA: TGTGCCAGCAGCTTAACCCCCTCTGCAGAAGCGCAGTATTTT; CDR3: CASSLTPSAEAQYF
D: TRBD1; V: TRBV5-1; J: TRBJ1-4; size: -; DNA: TGCGCCAGCAGCGCGACAGGGTTGACTAATGAAAAACTGTTTTTT; CDR3: CASSATGLTNEKLFF
D: -; V: TRBV6-6; J: TRBJ2-5; size: -; DNA: TGTGCCAGCAGTTACTCGACGGTGATTACGGAGACCCAGTACTTC; CDR3: CASSYSTVITETQYF
D: TRBD1; V: TRBV27; J: TRBJ1-4; size: once; DNA: TGTGCCAGCAGTTCCCTACACCTACAGGGGAGTGAAAAACTGTTTTTT; CDR3: CASSSLHLQGSEKLFF
D: -; V: TRBV5-4; J: TRBJ1-1; size: -; DNA: TGTGCCAGCAGCCCAGGGAAGAGGGACACTGAAGCTTTCTTT; CDR3: CASSPGKRDTEAFF
D: -; V: TRBV28; J: TRBJ2-7; size: -; DNA: TGTGCCAGCAGTTCTCCGGGTCAGACATACGAGCAGTACTTC; CDR3: CASSSPGQTYEQYF
D: -; V: TRBV6-5; J: TRBJ2-7; size: -; DNA: TGTGCCAGCACCCGATTACCTAGTAGCGAGCAGTACTTC; CDR3: CASTRLPSSEQYF
D: -; V: TRBV6-1; J: TRBJ1-1; size: once; DNA: TGTGCCAGCAGTACAGTCATGAACACTGAAGCTTTCTTT; CDR3: CASSTVMNTEAFF
D: TRBD1; V: TRBV5-1; J: TRBJ2-3; size: -; DNA: TGCGCCAGCAGCTTGGCCTTAGGGACAGATGCACGAGATACGCAGTATTTT; CDR3: CASSLALGTDARDTQYF
D: TRBD2; V: TRBV4-1; J: TRBJ2-1; size: -; DNA: TGCGCCAGCAGTCATACTAGCGGAAGGACCTACAATGAGCAGTTCTTC; CDR3: CASSHTSGRTYNEQFF
D: TRBD1; V: TRBV5-1; J: TRBJ2-7; size: -; DNA: TGCGCCAGCTCCTACCTCGGGACAGTATCCTACGAGCAGTACTTC; CDR3: CASSYLGTVSYEQYF
D: -; V: TRBV10-1; J: TRBJ1-1; size: -; DNA: TGCGCCAGCTCCTCGAGCATGAACACTGAAGCTTTCTTT; CDR3: CASSSSMNTEAFF